The entry below gives a single T cell receptor beta chain sequence along with its context. This sample stems from a study of blood T cell repertoires in COVID-19. V was shortened by 4 bases and J by 1 base, with 13 bases between the two germline ends. This CDR3 region has 16 residues. CDR1 is LGHNA, CDR2 YSLEER, per germline. Data came from immunoSEQ multiplex PCR; TCRdb stores just in-frame clones and leaves some out. The sample has fewer than 300,000 clones, more than 65% seen once; the top ten hold about 3%. This chain connects TRBV4-3 to TRBJ2-2; D gene unclear. The TCR was taken from a woman younger than 30 with acute or convalescent COVID-19. The sample was peripheral blood. CDR3 nucleotides: TGCGCCAGCAGCCCCTCGGCCAGGCTGAACACCGGGGAGCTGTTTTTT. Encoded protein: CASSPSARLNTGELFF.